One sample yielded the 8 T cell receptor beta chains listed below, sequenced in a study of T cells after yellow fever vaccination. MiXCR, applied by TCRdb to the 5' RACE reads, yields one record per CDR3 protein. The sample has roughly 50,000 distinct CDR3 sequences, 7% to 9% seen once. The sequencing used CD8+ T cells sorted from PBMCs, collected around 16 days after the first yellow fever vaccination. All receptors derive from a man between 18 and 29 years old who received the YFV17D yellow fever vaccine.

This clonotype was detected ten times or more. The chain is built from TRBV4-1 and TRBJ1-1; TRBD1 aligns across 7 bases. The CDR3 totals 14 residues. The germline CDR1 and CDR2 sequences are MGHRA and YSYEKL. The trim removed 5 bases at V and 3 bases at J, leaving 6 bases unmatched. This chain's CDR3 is CASSGGTVYTEAFF. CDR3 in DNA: TGCGCCAGCAGCGGCGGGACAGTGTACACTGAAGCTTTCTTT.

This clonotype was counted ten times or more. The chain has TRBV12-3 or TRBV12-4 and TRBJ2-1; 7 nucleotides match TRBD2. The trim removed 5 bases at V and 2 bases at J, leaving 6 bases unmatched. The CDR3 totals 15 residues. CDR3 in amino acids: CASSLRDYPYNEQFF. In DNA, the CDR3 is TGTGCCAGCAGTCTCCGGGACTATCCCTACAATGAGCAGTTCTTC.

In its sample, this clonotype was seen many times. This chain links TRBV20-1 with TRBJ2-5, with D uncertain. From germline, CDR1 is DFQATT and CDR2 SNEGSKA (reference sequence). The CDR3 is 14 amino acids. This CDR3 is CSPVGMGNQETQYF. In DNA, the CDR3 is TGCAGCCCCGTGGGGATGGGCAACCAAGAGACCCAGTACTTC.

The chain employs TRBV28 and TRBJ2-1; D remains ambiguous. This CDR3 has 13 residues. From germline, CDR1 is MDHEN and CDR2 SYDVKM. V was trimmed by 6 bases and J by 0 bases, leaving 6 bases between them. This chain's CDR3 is CASSKSSYNEQFF. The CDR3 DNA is TGTGCCAGCAGCAAGAGCTCCTACAATGAGCAGTTCTTC.

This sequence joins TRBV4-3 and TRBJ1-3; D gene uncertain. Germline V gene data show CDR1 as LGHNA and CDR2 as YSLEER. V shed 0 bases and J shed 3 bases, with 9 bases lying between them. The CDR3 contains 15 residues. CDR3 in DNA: TGCGCCAGCAGCCAAGAGCGGTTCCTTGGAAACACCATATATTTT. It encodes CASSQERFLGNTIYF.

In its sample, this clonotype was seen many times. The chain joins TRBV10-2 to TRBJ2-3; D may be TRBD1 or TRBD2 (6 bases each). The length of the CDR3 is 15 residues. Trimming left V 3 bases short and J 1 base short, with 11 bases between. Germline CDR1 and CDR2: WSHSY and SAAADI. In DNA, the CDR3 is TGCGCCAGCAGTGACTGGAGGGGGGGCACAGATACGCAGTATTTT. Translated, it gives CASSDWRGGTDTQYF.

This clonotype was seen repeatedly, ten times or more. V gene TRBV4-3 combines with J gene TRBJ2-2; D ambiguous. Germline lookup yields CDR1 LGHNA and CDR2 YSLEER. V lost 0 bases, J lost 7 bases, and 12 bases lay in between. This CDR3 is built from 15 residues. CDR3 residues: CASSQEGRSFGELFF. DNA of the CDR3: TGCGCCAGCAGCCAAGAGGGCAGGTCTTTCGGGGAGCTGTTTTTT.

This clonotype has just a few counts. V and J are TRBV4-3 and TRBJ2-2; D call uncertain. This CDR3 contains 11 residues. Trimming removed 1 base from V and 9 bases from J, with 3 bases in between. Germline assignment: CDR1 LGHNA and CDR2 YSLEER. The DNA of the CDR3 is TGCGCCAGCAGCCAAGGAAGGGAGCTGTTTTTT. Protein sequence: CASSQGRELFF.